The T cell receptor (beta chain) under discussion was sequenced for a study of PD-1 blockade in classical Hodgkin lymphoma. Germline CDR1 is SEHNR and CDR2 is FQNEAQ (reference sequence). Trimming removed 5 bases from V and 10 bases from J; junction bases left unmatched: 4. CDR3 length: 11 amino acids. Described time point: cycle 4 day 1 (C4D1), after five to seven weeks of nivolumab. Each patient relapsed following autologous stem cell transplantation, and prior brentuximab vedotin exposure differed. TCRdb's table, derived via immunoSEQ multiplex PCR, lists solely in-frame clones and lacks some. The repertoire includes 50,000 or so clones, 90% of them detected once, and around 13% sits in the top ten.

The V and J genes are TRBV7-9 and TRBJ1-1; 7 bases are a match to TRBD1. This sequence was found in a human donor with classical Hodgkin lymphoma. The sample in question was peripheral blood mononuclear cells (PBMCs), obtained before the fourth cycle of nivolumab. The CDR3: CASSPPGGAFF. In DNA form, the CDR3 reads TGTGCCAGCAGCCCCCCAGGGGGAGCTTTCTTT.